The clone carrying this T cell receptor (beta chain) was recorded many times. With iRepertoire HTBI primers and Arm-PCR of CDR3 regions, TCR beta libraries were built. TCRdb used MiXCR to reprocess the multiplex PCR reads, holding one entry per CDR3 protein. The table includes 550,000 or so distinct CDR3 sequences, 9.5% to 15% detected once. Time point defined: newly diagnosed GD, antithyroid drugs for less than 3 months. The TCR library used RNA extracted from PBMCs. The sample is drawn from a study of regulatory T cells in long-lasting Graves disease. These same data were also listed under a study on T cells in Graves' hyperthyroidism and ophthalmopathy. As reported in that work: The HTBI primer set was used in a first-round RT-PCR of the TCR CDR3. Blood also contained most expanded thyroid clonotypes above 0.001.

This TCR was recovered from a woman younger than 45 with Graves disease. The material sequenced was peripheral blood mononuclear cells (PBMCs), taken at new diagnosis, from a patient treated with antithyroid drugs.

CDR3 DNA sequence: TGTGCCAGCTCATCAGTCGGGGGTCAATACAATGAGCAGTTCTTC. The encoded protein is CASSSVGGQYNEQFF. The rearrangement links TRBV18 to TRBJ2-1; D perhaps matches TRBD2 (6 bases). The CDR3 extends over 15 amino acids. The V gene lost 5 bases and the J gene lost 4 bases, with 15 bases spanning the gap. CDR1 and CDR2 from the germline V gene are KGHSH and LQKENI.